This TCR beta chain is drawn from a study of shared clonotypes between healthy human individuals. V was cut by 3 bases and J by 6 bases, with 9 bases left in between. CDR1 and CDR2 (germline): SNHLY, FYNNEI. This CDR3 has 12 amino acids. Naive CD8 cells lacked CD45RO, underwent positive selection for CCR7 and left out terminally differentiated effector memory CD45RA+ cells. The test was conducted at deep level. The DNA input per sorted-subset replicate PCR was about 0.2 ug, corresponding to around 28,000 T cell genomes. Assay used: immunoSEQ multiplex PCR; TCRdb lists only in-frame clones, some missing. This table has about 2 million clones, about 95% appearing once.

Sequenced input: naive CD8+ T cells sorted from blood. V usage is TRBV2 and J usage is TRBJ2-7; possibly TRBD1 for D (5 bases). The sequence was obtained from a man between 18 and 29 years old in good health. This chain's CDR3 is CASSDSGAEQYF. The CDR3 DNA sequence: TGTGCCAGCAGTGATAGTGGGGCCGAGCAGTACTTC.